Listed here is a single T cell receptor beta chain. Per the original data handling: The authors estimated nucleated cell counts from reference gene primer amplification. Data came from immunoSEQ multiplex PCR; TCRdb stores just in-frame clones and leaves some out. V, J and clone size are taken as reported in that table, and D and trimming were inferred from the DNA itself. The table lists roughly 100,000 clones, roughly 87% of them singletons, with about 5.7% in the top ten. This record belongs to a study of blood T cell repertoires in COVID-19. Whole-study context: Acute and convalescent COVID-19 samples came from the United States, Italy and Spain. Nucleic acid was either cDNA or gDNA, and it came from T cells, B-cell-depleted T cells, or PBMCs.

The germline gives CDR1 LGHNA, CDR2 YNFKEQ. There are 14 residues in the CDR3. V was clipped by 0 bases and J by 3 bases, with 8 bases between them. Sequenced: peripheral blood. The receptor was derived from a woman aged 45-65 years with COVID-19, enrolled during active disease. This chain connects TRBV4-2 to TRBJ1-2; D not resolved. CDR3 DNA sequence: TGTGCCAGCAGCCAAGATCCGGGTGACTATGGCTACACCTTC. Translation gives CASSQDPGDYGYTF.